This T cell receptor beta chain was obtained from a study of Ad26.COV2.S vaccination and SARS-CoV-2 variants. Study as a whole: Into the muscle, Ad26.COV2.S was dosed once or twice, 56 days apart. Study results and caveats: TCR breadth and depth estimates may have understated total T cell responses.

The repertoire was sequenced with immunoSEQ multiplex PCR; TCRdb's copy has only in-frame clones and lacks some. The sample carries around 450,000 clones, approximately 92% recorded once. In regard to this clone: The antigen remains unidentified.

Treatment described: around 19 received Ad26.COV2.S at low or high dose, single or two shots; roughly 5 received placebo; per-sample allocation not given. Following the first vaccine or placebo injection, samples were taken on day 63. An Ad26 vector expressing Wuhan-strain SARS-CoV-2 spike constituted the vaccine. The CDR3 is made up of 15 amino acids. V was cut by 4 bases and J by 2 bases, with 13 bases left in between. Germline loops: CDR1 SGHNT, CDR2 YYREEE (reference sequence). This specimen was peripheral blood, taken in a trial of Ad26.COV2.S vaccine versus placebo. The chain employs TRBV5-4 and TRBJ1-3, with D possibly matching TRBD1 (6 bases). This TCR came from a person aged 18 to 65 who received the Ad26.COV2.S COVID-19 vaccine or a placebo. This CDR3 reads CASSTPTGPGNTIYF. Written as DNA, the CDR3 is TGTGCCAGCAGCACACCTACAGGGCCTGGAAACACCATATATTTT. Looking up the rest from reference TRBV5-4 and TRBJ1-3 gives the full variable domain: ETGVTQSPTHLIKTRGQQVTLRCSSQSGHNTVSWYQQALGQGPQFIFQYYREEENGRGNFPPRFSGLQFPNYSSELNVNALELDDSALYLCASSTPTGPGNTIYFGEGSWLTVV.